The source of this TCR beta chain is a study of blood T cell repertoires in COVID-19. About the research overall: Samples came from the United States, Italy and Spain, spanning acute and convalescent COVID-19. PBMCs, B-cell-depleted T cells, or T cells were the source of the cDNA or gDNA that made up the material.

Methods used by the authors: Estimation of nucleated cell counts relied on the amplification of reference gene primers. TCRdb's table, derived via immunoSEQ multiplex PCR, lists solely in-frame clones and lacks some. For V, J and clone size, that table is used; D and trimming come from the DNA. The data show some 210,000 clones, about four fifths seen once. After removal of 2 bases from V and 8 bases from J, the junction contained 10 bases not matched to a gene. The CDR3 is made up of 15 amino acids. Germline lookup yields CDR1 SQVTM and CDR2 ANQGSEA. Sequencing was performed on peripheral blood. This TCR derives from a man aged 50 or older with active or convalescent COVID-19. The chain joins TRBV29-1 to TRBJ1-2; TRBD1 aligns across 11 bases. The CDR3 loop reads CSVENWDRGVRGYTF. CDR3 coding DNA: TGCAGCGTTGAAAACTGGGACAGGGGGGTTAGGGGCTACACCTTC.